Each of the 17 T cell receptor beta chains below was sequenced from the same sample in a study of blood T cell repertoires in COVID-19. TCRdb's copy holds only in-frame clones and misses some; the assay was immunoSEQ multiplex PCR. The sample has tens of thousands of clones; 75% to 90% are singletons. Sequencing was done on a sample of peripheral blood. These receptors originate from a woman between 50 and 59 years old with active or convalescent COVID-19.

V gene TRBV19 combines with J gene TRBJ2-5, with 7 bases matching TRBD1. Unmatched junction bases numbered 7, after V lost 1 base and J lost 5 bases. The CDR3 has 15 amino acids. Germline CDR1 and CDR2: LNHDA and SQIVND (reference sequence). CDR3 protein: CASSIGEGGAETQYF. The DNA of the CDR3 is TGTGCCAGTAGTATAGGGGAAGGGGGCGCCGAGACCCAGTACTTC.

The gene calls are TRBV30 and TRBJ1-3, with 9 bases identical to TRBD1. The CDR3 is 14 residues long. From germline, CDR1 is GTSNPN and CDR2 SVGIG (reference sequence). Trimming removed 0 bases from V and 4 bases from J; junction bases left unmatched: 1. The CDR3 region is CAWSVQGAGNTIYF. The CDR3 nucleotides are TGTGCCTGGAGTGTACAGGGGGCGGGAAACACCATATATTTT.

V usage is TRBV5-1 and J usage is TRBJ1-1; TRBD1 matches 7 bases. Germline lookup yields CDR1 SGHRS and CDR2 YFSETQ. J was trimmed by 7 bases and V by 5 bases; bases with no gene match: 8. The CDR3 spans 13 residues. The CDR3 region has the DNA TGCGCCAGCAGGGGTGAGACAGGGCATGAAGCTTTCTTT. Translation: CASRGETGHEAFF. The full variable domain, rest sourced from reference TRBV5-1 and TRBJ1-1, is KAGVTQTPRYLIKTRGQQVTLSCSPISGHRSVSWYQQTPGQGLQFLFEYFSETQRNKGNFPGRFSGRQFSNSRSEMNVSTLELGDSALYLCASRGETGHEAFFGQGTRLTVV.

This clone was seen a few times. J is TRBJ2-2 and V is TRBV18; no reliable D call. The CDR3 is 14 amino acids. Germline CDR1 reads KGHSH; CDR2 reads LQKENI. Trimming stripped 2 bases from V and 0 bases from J, with 4 bases between. For the CDR3, the DNA is TGTGCCAGCTCACCAAGCTCGAACACCGGGGAGCTGTTTTTT. Its protein product is CASSPSSNTGELFF.

This chain uses TRBV6-5 with TRBJ1-2; D gene unclear. Deletions cut 0 bases from V and 6 bases from J, with 8 bases between. Per germline, CDR1 MNHEY and CDR2 SVGAGI. The CDR3 runs to 13 residues. The CDR3 loop reads CASSYSTWDGYTF. DNA for the CDR3: TGTGCCAGCAGTTACTCGACTTGGGATGGCTACACCTTC.

This clone appeared a single time. V usage is TRBV7-6 and J usage is TRBJ1-4; a possible D gene is TRBD1 (5 bases). Trimming pared 1 base from V and 7 bases from J, leaving 13 bases between. CDR1 and CDR2 (germline): SGHVS, FNYEAQ. This CDR3 spans 15 amino acids. The CDR3, as DNA: TGTGCCAGCAGCTTAGGGTCAGGCGGGGGTGAAAAACTGTTTTTT. It yields the protein CASSLGSGGGEKLFF.

V gene TRBV7-3 combines with J gene TRBJ2-1, with 7 bases aligning to TRBD1. The germline V gene encodes CDR1 SGHTA and CDR2 FQGTGA. The CDR3 runs to 14 residues. V lost 2 bases, J lost 7 bases, and 5 bases stayed unmatched. In nucleotides, the CDR3 is TGTGCCAGCAGCTTAGTGAGGGGGCGTAATGAGCAGTTCTTC. Translation: CASSLVRGRNEQFF.

J is TRBJ1-3 and V is TRBV7-3; possibly TRBD1 for D (5 bases). Looked up from germline, CDR1 is SGHTA and CDR2 is FQGTGA. There are 15 residues in the CDR3. Trimming cost V 0 bases and J 3 bases, with 9 bases left between them. Here the CDR3 reads CASSLTSDSGNTIYF. The CDR3 DNA reads as TGTGCCAGCAGCTTAACGTCCGACAGTGGAAACACCATATATTTT.

The chain uses TRBV6-5 and TRBJ1-4; maybe TRBD1 (6 bases). Between the trimmed V and J ends, which lost 5 bases and 6 bases, there was a span of 13 bases. CDR1 and CDR2 from the germline V gene are MNHEY and SVGAGI. The CDR3 loop spans 14 amino acids. The CDR3 DNA is TGTGCCAGCAGTACCAGGGGAGGGCATGAAAAACTGTTTTTT. This translates into CASSTRGGHEKLFF.

CDR3 nucleotides: TGTGCCAGCAGCTTAATCCCTTACACCATATATTTT. Translating gives CASSLIPYTIYF. This sequence joins TRBV13 and TRBJ1-3; D ambiguous. V was trimmed by 2 bases and J by 8 bases, leaving 7 bases between them. The CDR3 spans 12 residues. Germline CDR1 PRHDT, CDR2 FYEKMQ (reference sequence).

The J gene is TRBJ2-7, the V gene TRBV3-1 (or the pseudogene TRBV3-2); TRBD1 agrees at 9 bases. V gave up 4 bases and J gave up 1 base; unmatched junction bases: 5. The CDR3 loop spans 15 amino acids. Germline V gives CDR1 LGHDT, CDR2 YNNKEL (reference sequence). The CDR3 reads CASSPQGAVSYEQYF. Here the CDR3 DNA reads TGTGCCAGCAGCCCACAGGGGGCAGTATCCTACGAGCAGTACTTC.

The rearrangement links TRBV11-1 to TRBJ2-2; 8 nucleotides line up with TRBD1. Trimming took 6 bases from V and 2 from J; bases not matched to a gene: 8. Germline-derived CDR1 and CDR2 are SGHAT and FQDESV (reference sequence). There are 16 residues in the CDR3. CDR3 protein: CASRLTGGINTGELFF. The CDR3 coding sequence is TGTGCCAGCAGGTTAACAGGGGGGATTAACACCGGGGAGCTGTTTTTT. Drawing the rest from reference TRBV11-1 and TRBJ2-2, the complete variable domain is EAEVAQSPRYKITEKSQAVAFWCDPISGHATLYWYRQILGQGPELLVQFQDESVVDDSQLPKDRFSAERLKGVDSTLKIQPAELGDSAMYLCASRLTGGINTGELFFGEGSRLTVL.

The chain links TRBV5-1 to TRBJ2-3; 15 nucleotides line up with TRBD2. The V and J ends lost 4 bases and 6 bases, in that order; junction bases with no gene match: 6. Germline CDR1 is SGHRS and CDR2 is YFSETQ. The length of the CDR3 is 16 residues. CDR3 in amino acids: CASSPGLAGGRDTQYF. As DNA, the CDR3 is TGCGCCAGCAGCCCGGGACTAGCGGGGGGCAGGGATACGCAGTATTTT.

This clone was observed once. V and J are TRBV18 and TRBJ2-5; TRBD2 matches 11 bases. The CDR3 loop spans 16 amino acids. Losses at the gene ends were 6 bases for V and 2 bases for J; bases not matched to a gene: 8. Germline CDR1 reads KGHSH; CDR2 reads LQKENI. As DNA, the CDR3 is TGTGCCAGCTCCCCGATAGCGGGGGGGTTTCAAGAGACCCAGTACTTC. The encoded protein is CASSPIAGGFQETQYF.

The chain combines TRBV5-1 with TRBJ1-1, with D uncertain. CDR3 length: 17 amino acids. V lost 5 bases to trimming and J lost 0 bases, with 20 bases between them. Germline-derived CDR1 and CDR2 are SGHRS and YFSETQ. In nucleotides, the CDR3 is TGCGCCAGCAGGGGGAGCCCGGAGACGGGATTGAACACTGAAGCTTTCTTT. It encodes CASRGSPETGLNTEAFF.

The chain combines TRBV7-2 with TRBJ2-1; tentative D call: TRBD2 (5 bases). With 4 bases removed from V and 7 bases from J, the gap between germline ends came to 8 bases. This CDR3 contains 12 residues. CDR1 is SGHTA and CDR2 is FQGNSA in the germline V gene. The CDR3 nucleotides are TGTGCCAGCAGCTCCCCGGGGAATGAGCAGTTCTTC. Translated, it gives CASSSPGNEQFF.

The V gene is TRBV4-1, the J gene TRBJ2-2; D may be TRBD2 (6 bases). The V end was cut by 2 bases, the J end by 14 bases, with 18 bases between. The CDR3 sequence is 14 residues long. Germline CDR1 reads MGHRA; CDR2 reads YSYEKL. CDR3 sequence (DNA): TGCGCCAGCAGCCAAAGCGGAGGGACTCCCGATCTGTTTTTT. Its protein product is CASSQSGGTPDLFF.